The rows below give T cell receptor beta chains drawn from one sample of a study of T cell responses to AZD1222 COVID-19 vaccine. TCRdb's copy holds only in-frame clones and misses some; the assay was immunoSEQ multiplex PCR. The sample contains roughly 100,000 clones, 70% to 90% of which appear only once. This sample comprised peripheral blood, obtained 28 days after the second AZD1222 dose. The receptor source for this set is an adult who received the AZD1222 COVID-19 vaccine. The CDR3 runs from the conserved cysteine through the conserved F or W. D genes are given only for firm matches. Clone sizes are given selectively: once, few, many, or a class where the clone is expanded.

abundance,j_gene,d_gene,v_gene,CDR3nt,CDR3aa
.,TRBJ1-6,.,TRBV4-3,TGCGCCAGCAGCGCCGCCCAGGGGAGGAATTCACCCCTCCACTTT,CASSAAQGRNSPLHF
.,TRBJ2-7,TRBD1,TRBV7-8,TGTGCCAGCAGCTTAGGTGCAGGGGGTAGTGTCCCTGGAGTTTACGAGCAGTACTTC,CASSLGAGGSVPGVYEQYF
.,TRBJ2-3,.,TRBV19,TGTGCCAGTAGCATGAATCAGGGAGTAGATACGCAGTATTTT,CASSMNQGVDTQYF
few,TRBJ1-1,TRBD1,TRBV30,TGTGCCTGGACCCGGGACAGGGACACTGAAGCTTTCTTT,CAWTRDRDTEAFF
once,TRBJ2-3,.,TRBV4-2,TGTGCCAGCAGCCCAGATCCGTCGGGAGAGGGATGGGCAGATACGCAGTATTTT,CASSPDPSGEGWADTQYF
.,TRBJ2-7,TRBD2,TRBV10-3,TGTGCCATCAGTGACTGGGGAGTAGCGGGTGATTCCTACGAGCAGTACTTC,CAISDWGVAGDSYEQYF
once,TRBJ2-1,TRBD2,TRBV29-1,TGCAGCGCTGAAGGACTAGCGGGAGGAGGATTTAGGTCCTACAATGAGCAGTTCTTC,CSAEGLAGGGFRSYNEQFF
.,TRBJ1-6,.,TRBV7-2,TGTGCCAGCACCACGGGAAGTTTAAGTTCACCCCTCCACTTT,CASTTGSLSSPLHF
.,TRBJ2-3,TRBD1,TRBV27,TGTGCCAGCAGCCGGACAGGGTTAAGGACAGATACGCAGTATTTT,CASSRTGLRTDTQYF
.,TRBJ1-5,.,TRBV5-6,TGTGCCAGCAGCTTGGGAGGGGCAGGACAGCCCCAGCATTTT,CASSLGGAGQPQHF
.,TRBJ2-6,TRBD1,TRBV27,TGTGCCAGCAGTCCCGGACAGGGCCTTAGCTCTGGGGCCAACGTCCTGACTTTC,CASSPGQGLSSGANVLTF
few,TRBJ2-3,.,TRBV5-5,TGTGCCAGCAGCTCCCTCACAGATACGCAGTATTTT,CASSSLTDTQYF
.,TRBJ1-2,TRBD1,TRBV19,TGTGCCAGTATTGGGCGGACAGGGGGCAGCGGCTACACCTTC,CASIGRTGGSGYTF
few,TRBJ1-4,.,TRBV29-1,TGCAGCGTGACCGCGACAGATGAAAAACTGTTTTTT,CSVTATDEKLFF
.,TRBJ1-2,TRBD1,TRBV4-3,TGCGCCAGCAGCCTGTTGGGACAGAACTATGGCTACACCTTC,CASSLLGQNYGYTF
.,TRBJ2-6,.,TRBV19,TGTGCCAGTAGTCTACAGAGCCCAACTGGGGCCAACGTCCTGACTTTC,CASSLQSPTGANVLTF
.,TRBJ1-5,.,TRBV20-1,TGCAGTGCTTCCCCGAGGGGGCCCCAGCATTTT,CSASPRGPQHF
.,TRBJ2-7,.,TRBV29-1,TGCAGCGTTAAGATACAGGGATTCTCCTACGAGCAGTACTTC,CSVKIQGFSYEQYF
.,TRBJ2-1,.,TRBV19,TGTGCCAGTAGTATAGGGAGGGGGCAAAGCAATGAGCAGTTCTTC,CASSIGRGQSNEQFF
.,TRBJ2-7,.,TRBV28,TGTGCCAGCAGTTTAATGGCAGAGGTTAGTTACGAGCAGTACTTC,CASSLMAEVSYEQYF
.,TRBJ1-2,TRBD1,TRBV28,TGTGCCAGCAGTTCACAGGGGGCGGACTATGGCTACACCTTC,CASSSQGADYGYTF
.,TRBJ1-3,.,TRBV29-1,TGCAGCGTTGAGTCAGGGGCTAGCTCTGGAAACACCATATATTTT,CSVESGASSGNTIYF
.,TRBJ2-2,TRBD2,TRBV4-1,TGCGCCAGCAGCCAAGTTCTAGCGGGAGGAACCGGGGAGCTGTTTTTT,CASSQVLAGGTGELFF
.,TRBJ1-4,.,TRBV7-9,TGTGCCAGCAGCTTAGGGACCCGACAGTTTAATGAAAAACTGTTTTTT,CASSLGTRQFNEKLFF
.,TRBJ1-2,.,TRBV7-9,TGTGCCAGCAGCTTAGTGAACTATGGCTACACCTTC,CASSLVNYGYTF
.,TRBJ1-1,.,TRBV29-1,TGCAGCGCCGAAGACAGGTACGCTGAAGCTTTCTTT,CSAEDRYAEAFF
.,TRBJ2-7,TRBD1,TRBV9,TGTGCCAGCAACCGAAAGACAGGGGCCAACTACGAGCAGTACTTC,CASNRKTGANYEQYF
once,TRBJ2-5,TRBD2,TRBV29-1,TGCAGCGTTGACTCAGCGGGAGGGCCCGAGACCCAGTACTTC,CSVDSAGGPETQYF
.,TRBJ2-1,.,TRBV19,TGTGCCAGTAGTAGTCTTTTTCTCGGAGGGAATGAGCAGTTCTTC,CASSSLFLGGNEQFF